The 7 T cell receptor beta chains listed next were all sequenced from one sample in a study of OX40 agonist ivuxolimab in advanced cancers. Assay used: immunoSEQ multiplex PCR; TCRdb lists only in-frame clones, some missing. The repertoire consists of over 60,000 clones, with less than 90% occurring once and the leading ten covering about 2.1%. This sample comprised CD4+ or CD8+ T cells sorted from blood, obtained in a trial of the OX40 agonist ivuxolimab. The receptor source for this set is an adult with an advanced solid tumor such as melanoma, head and neck, liver or kidney cancer.

This clone was recorded a few times. The J gene is TRBJ2-5, the V gene TRBV5-1; D gene ambiguous. Germline CDR1 is SGHRS and CDR2 is YFSETQ. Trimming took off 1 base at V and 5 bases at J, with 3 bases between the two ends. The CDR3 is 11 residues long. The CDR3 is CASSLRETQYF. The CDR3 bases are TGCGCCAGCAGCTTGAGGGAGACCCAGTACTTC.

This sequence joins TRBV5-1 and TRBJ1-1, with D maybe TRBD1 (6 bases). With 4 bases removed from V and 8 bases from J, the gap between germline ends came to 15 bases. The germline gives CDR1 SGHRS, CDR2 YFSETQ. This CDR3 has 13 residues. CDR3 nucleotides: TGCGCCAGCAGCACCGAACAGGGAACGGAAGCTTTCTTT. It yields the protein CASSTEQGTEAFF.

CDR3 protein: CASSLRGDPTDTQYF. Written as DNA, the CDR3 is TGTGCCAGCAGCCTAAGGGGAGACCCCACAGATACGCAGTATTTT. The chain combines TRBV7-3 with TRBJ2-3, with D possibly being TRBD1 or TRBD2 (5 bases each). The CDR3 runs 15 residues. Trimming stripped 5 bases from V and 2 bases from J, with 14 bases between. CDR1 SGHTA and CDR2 FQGTGA come from the germline V gene.

This rearrangement joins TRBV6-1 to TRBJ2-3; no clear D. Between the trimmed V and J ends, which lost 0 bases and 5 bases, there was a span of 12 bases. From germline, CDR1 is MNHNS and CDR2 SASEGT. The length of the CDR3 is 15 residues. DNA for the CDR3: TGTGCCAGCAGTGAAGCATTGGCACTTCTAGATACGCAGTATTTT. It is translated as CASSEALALLDTQYF.

This chain uses TRBV10-2 with TRBJ2-4, with D perhaps TRBD2 (6 bases). Trimming cost V 2 bases and J 1 base, with 6 bases left between them. Germline loops: CDR1 WSHSY, CDR2 SAAADI. The CDR3 loop spans 14 amino acids. CDR3 region: CASSEAGAKNIQYF. The CDR3 DNA follows: TGCGCCAGCAGTGAGGCGGGGGCCAAAAACATTCAGTACTTC.

The chain employs TRBV5-8 and TRBJ1-6; no definite D call. In germline, CDR1 is SGHTS, CDR2 YDEGEE. There are 14 residues in the CDR3. V was pared by 0 bases and J by 10 bases, with 11 bases between. DNA for the CDR3: TGTGCCAGCAGCTTGGCCTTGGCTGGATCACCCCTCCACTTT. Residues: CASSLALAGSPLHF.

This chain joins TRBV19 and TRBJ2-1; TRBD2 matches at 12 bases. The CDR3 sequence is 17 residues long. The J segment lost 0 bases and the V segment lost 4 bases, leaving 4 bases of the junction unmatched. In germline, CDR1 is LNHDA, CDR2 SQIVND (reference sequence). The CDR3 region is CASSTGGLAGSYNEQFF. CDR3 bases: TGTGCCAGTAGTACCGGGGGACTAGCGGGCTCCTACAATGAGCAGTTCTTC.